Included here is one T cell receptor beta chain sequence, with context. V gave up 0 bases and J gave up 4 bases, with 25 bases separating them. Germline V gene data show CDR1 as SGHRS and CDR2 as YFSETQ. CDR3 length: 19 residues. The participants were between about 18 and 90 years old and came from 20 to 30 US areas. Per the study methods: How many nucleated cells were present was estimated from reference gene primer amplification. The table came from immunoSEQ multiplex PCR; TCRdb's copy has only in-frame clones and leaves some out. The D gene and trimming were derived from the DNA, and the V and J assignments and clone size from that table. The sample shows about 200,000 clones, about 90% of them seen only once. The sample comes from a study of blood T cell repertoires in COVID-19. Whole-study context: Acute-phase and convalescent COVID-19 samples originated in the United States, Italy and Spain.

The gene calls are TRBV5-1 and TRBJ1-2, with D possibly TRBD1 on 6 matching bases. The sequencing input was PBMCs or T cells enriched from blood (not recorded which). The source is a woman in her twenties or thirties with acute COVID-19. The CDR3, as DNA: TGCGCCAGCAGCTTGGGGACCGTGAACCCCGGGGCAGGGGTCTATGGCTACACCTTC. Translation gives CASSLGTVNPGAGVYGYTF.